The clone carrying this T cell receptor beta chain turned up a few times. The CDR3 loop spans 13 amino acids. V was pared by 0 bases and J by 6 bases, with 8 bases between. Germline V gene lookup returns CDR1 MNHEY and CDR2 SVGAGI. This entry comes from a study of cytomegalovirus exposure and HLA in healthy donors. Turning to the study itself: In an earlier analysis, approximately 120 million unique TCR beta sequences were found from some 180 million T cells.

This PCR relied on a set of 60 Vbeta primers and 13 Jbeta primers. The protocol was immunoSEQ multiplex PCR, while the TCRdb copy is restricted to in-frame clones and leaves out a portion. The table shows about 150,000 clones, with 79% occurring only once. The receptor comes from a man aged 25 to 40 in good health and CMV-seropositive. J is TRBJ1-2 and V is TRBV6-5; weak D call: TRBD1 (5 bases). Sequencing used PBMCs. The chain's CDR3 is CASSYSGVDGYTF. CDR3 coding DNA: TGTGCCAGCAGTTACTCAGGGGTCGATGGCTACACCTTC.